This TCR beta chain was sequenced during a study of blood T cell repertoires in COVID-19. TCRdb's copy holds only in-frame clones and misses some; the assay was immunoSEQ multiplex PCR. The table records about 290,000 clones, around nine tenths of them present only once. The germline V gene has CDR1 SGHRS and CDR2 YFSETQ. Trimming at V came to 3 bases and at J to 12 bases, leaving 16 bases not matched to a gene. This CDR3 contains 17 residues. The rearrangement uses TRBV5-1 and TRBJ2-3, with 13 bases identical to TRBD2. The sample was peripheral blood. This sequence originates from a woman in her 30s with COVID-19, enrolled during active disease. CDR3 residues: CASSWGTSGVPVEIQYF. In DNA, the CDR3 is TGCGCCAGCAGCTGGGGGACTAGCGGGGTTCCCGTGGAGATCCAGTATTTT.